One sample yielded the 2 T cell receptor beta chains listed below, sequenced in a study of cytomegalovirus exposure and HLA in healthy donors (dated 2017 in TCRdb). The library came from the immunoSEQ multiplex PCR assay. The multiplex PCR relied on a mix of 60 forward primers for TCR Vbeta segments and 13 reverse primers for TCR Jbeta segments. Drawn from immuneACCESS, this table holds only the in-frame rearrangements with V and J called that TCRdb kept. Clones are partly lost; checked studies trace under half to an unresolved V gene and leave the rest unexplained. A total of some 100,000 clones appear in this sample, around three quarters of them only once. The ten top clones hold around 4% of the sample. Sequenced sample: PBMCs. These receptors all stem from a female donor in good health and CMV-seropositive.

The chain carries TRBV21-1 and TRBJ2-3; the D call TRBD2 from the table was never checked on the DNA. TRBV21-1 is labeled a pseudogene. This CDR3 is built from 18 residues. The CDR3 nucleotides read TGTGCCAGCAGCAGCCCAGCAGCGGGAGGGCGAATGACAGATACGCAGTATTTT. Translation gives CASSSPAAGGRMTDTQYF.

This chain links TRBV4-2 with TRBJ1-1, with a tentative D call TRBD1 (6 bases). There are 17 residues in the CDR3. Trimming took off 1 base at V and 4 bases at J, with 19 bases between the two ends. Germline V gene sequence: CDR1 LGHNA, CDR2 YNFKEQ. The CDR3 DNA follows: TGTGCCAGCAGCCAAGGGCCCCAGACAGGAAAAAGCACTGAAGCTTTCTTT. It yields the protein CASSQGPQTGKSTEAFF.